One sample yielded the 5 T cell receptor beta chains listed below, sequenced in a study of control samples from healthy donors and cancer patients. The repertoire was sequenced with immunoSEQ multiplex PCR; TCRdb's copy has only in-frame clones and lacks some. The table records roughly 130,000 clones, 75% to 95% of them present only once. Material for sequencing was blood. These TCRs come from a man aged 18 to 30 in good health.

The chain recombines TRBV5-1 with TRBJ2-3; no clear D gene. V dropped 4 bases and J dropped 13 bases, with 22 bases sitting between them. Germline CDR1 SGHRS, CDR2 YFSETQ. This CDR3 has 14 amino acids. CDR3 amino acids: CASSPLWIGFGEYF. The CDR3 nucleotides read TGCGCCAGCAGCCCCCTATGGATCGGCTTTGGGGAGTATTTT.

This chain joins TRBV4-1 and TRBJ2-7, with D possibly matching TRBD1 (5 bases). V gave up 4 bases and J gave up 6 bases, with 13 bases separating them. The germline gives CDR1 MGHRA, CDR2 YSYEKL. The CDR3 has 13 amino acids. CDR3 residues: CASSPPDSSEQYF. CDR3 bases: TGCGCCAGCAGCCCCCCAGACAGCTCCGAGCAGTACTTC.

V usage is TRBV5-1 and J usage is TRBJ1-6; D is unclear. V was pared by 1 base and J by 5 bases, with 7 bases between. This CDR3 is built from 14 residues. CDR1 is SGHRS, CDR2 YFSETQ, per germline. The CDR3 spells CASSLLQDNSPLHF. CDR3 in DNA: TGCGCCAGCAGCTTGCTCCAGGATAATTCACCCCTCCACTTT.

The sample holds one count of this clone. The CDR3: CASSLLGEFTEAFF. DNA for the CDR3: TGCGCCAGCAGCTTGCTGGGGGAGTTCACTGAAGCTTTCTTT. The chain carries TRBV5-1 and TRBJ1-1; a possible D gene is TRBD1 (5 bases). This CDR3 contains 14 residues. V was shortened by 1 base and J by 4 bases, with 11 bases between the two germline ends. Germline CDR1 SGHRS, CDR2 YFSETQ.

This clone was seen just once. This chain links TRBV18 with TRBJ2-2; D unclear. The germline gives CDR1 KGHSH, CDR2 LQKENI. The CDR3 length is 17 residues. V was pared by 1 base and J by 2 bases, with 14 bases between. CDR3 coding DNA: TGTGCCAGCTCACCACGTGCATCGCCCAATAACACCGGGGAGCTGTTTTTT. This gives the protein CASSPRASPNNTGELFF.